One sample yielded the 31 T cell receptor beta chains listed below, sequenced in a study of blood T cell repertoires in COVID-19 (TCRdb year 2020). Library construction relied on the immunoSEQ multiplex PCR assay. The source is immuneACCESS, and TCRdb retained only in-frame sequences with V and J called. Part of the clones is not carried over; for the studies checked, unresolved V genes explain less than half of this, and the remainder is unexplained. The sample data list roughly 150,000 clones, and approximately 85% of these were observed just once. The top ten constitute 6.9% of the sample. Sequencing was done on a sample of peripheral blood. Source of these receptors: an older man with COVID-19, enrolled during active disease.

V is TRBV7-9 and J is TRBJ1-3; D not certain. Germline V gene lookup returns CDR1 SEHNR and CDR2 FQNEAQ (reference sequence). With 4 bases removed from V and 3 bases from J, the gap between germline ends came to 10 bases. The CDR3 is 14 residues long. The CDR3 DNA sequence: TGTGCCAGCAGCTCTATCTCATATGGAAACACCATATATTTT. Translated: CASSSISYGNTIYF.

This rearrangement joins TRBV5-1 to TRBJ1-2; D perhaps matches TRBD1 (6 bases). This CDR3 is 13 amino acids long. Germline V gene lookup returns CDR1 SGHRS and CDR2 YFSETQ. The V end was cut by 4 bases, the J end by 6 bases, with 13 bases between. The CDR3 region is CASSPPAGDGYTF. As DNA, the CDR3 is TGCGCCAGCAGCCCGCCGGCAGGGGATGGCTACACCTTC.

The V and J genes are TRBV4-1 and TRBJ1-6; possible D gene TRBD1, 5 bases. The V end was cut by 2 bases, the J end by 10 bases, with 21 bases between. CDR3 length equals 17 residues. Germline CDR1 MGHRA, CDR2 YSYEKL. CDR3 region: CASSQRPGLSPRSPLHF. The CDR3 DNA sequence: TGCGCCAGCAGCCAAAGGCCAGGGCTTTCCCCCCGGTCACCCCTCCACTTT.

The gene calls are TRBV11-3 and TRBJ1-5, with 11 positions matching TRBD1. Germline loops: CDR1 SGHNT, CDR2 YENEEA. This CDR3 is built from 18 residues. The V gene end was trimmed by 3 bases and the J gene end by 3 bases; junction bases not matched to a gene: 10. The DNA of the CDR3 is TGTGCCAGCAGCTTTTCCCGCCGGGGACAGGGGGACAATCAGCCCCAGCATTTT. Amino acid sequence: CASSFSRRGQGDNQPQHF.

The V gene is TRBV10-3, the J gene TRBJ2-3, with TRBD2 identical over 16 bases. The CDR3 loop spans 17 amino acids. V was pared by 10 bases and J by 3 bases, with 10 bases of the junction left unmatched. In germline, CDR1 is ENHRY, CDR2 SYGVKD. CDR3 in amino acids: CATKGTSGGAGTDTQYF. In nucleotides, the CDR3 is TGTGCCACCAAAGGGACTAGCGGGGGGGCCGGAACAGATACGCAGTATTTT.

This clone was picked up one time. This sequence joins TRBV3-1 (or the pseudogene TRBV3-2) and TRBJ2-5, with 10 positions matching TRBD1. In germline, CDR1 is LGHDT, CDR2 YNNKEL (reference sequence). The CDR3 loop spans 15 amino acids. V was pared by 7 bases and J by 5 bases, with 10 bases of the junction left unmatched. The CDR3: CASTPRDRGGETQYF. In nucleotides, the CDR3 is TGTGCCAGCACGCCAAGGGACAGGGGTGGCGAGACCCAGTACTTC.

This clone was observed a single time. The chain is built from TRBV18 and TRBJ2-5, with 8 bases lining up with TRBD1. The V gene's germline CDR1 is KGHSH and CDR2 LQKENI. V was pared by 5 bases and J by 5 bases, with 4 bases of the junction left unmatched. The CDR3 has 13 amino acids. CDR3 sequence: CASSSTGGETQYF. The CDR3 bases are TGTGCCAGCTCATCCACAGGGGGTGAGACCCAGTACTTC.

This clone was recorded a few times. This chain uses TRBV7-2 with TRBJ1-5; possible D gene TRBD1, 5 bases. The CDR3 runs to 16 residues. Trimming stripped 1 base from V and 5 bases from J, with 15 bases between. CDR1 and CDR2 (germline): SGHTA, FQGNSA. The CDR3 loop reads CASSLVAGLGDQPQHF. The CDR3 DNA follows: TGTGCCAGCAGCTTAGTGGCAGGGCTTGGCGATCAGCCCCAGCATTTT.

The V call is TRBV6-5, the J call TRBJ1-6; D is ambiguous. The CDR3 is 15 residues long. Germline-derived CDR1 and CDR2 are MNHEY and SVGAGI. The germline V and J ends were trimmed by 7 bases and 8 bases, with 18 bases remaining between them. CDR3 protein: CASTKSGFQDSPLHF. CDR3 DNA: TGTGCCAGCACAAAAAGTGGGTTTCAGGATTCACCCCTCCACTTT.

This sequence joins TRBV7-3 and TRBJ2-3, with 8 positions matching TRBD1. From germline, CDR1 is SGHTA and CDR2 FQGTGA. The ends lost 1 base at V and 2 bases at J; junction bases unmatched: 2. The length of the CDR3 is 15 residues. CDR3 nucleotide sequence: TGTGCCAGCAGCTTAAGACAGGGGCTCACAGATACGCAGTATTTT. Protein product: CASSLRQGLTDTQYF.

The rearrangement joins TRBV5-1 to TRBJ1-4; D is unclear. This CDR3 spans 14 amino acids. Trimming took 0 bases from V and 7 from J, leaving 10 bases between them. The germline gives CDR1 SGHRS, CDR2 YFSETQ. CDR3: CASSLEGRGEKLFF. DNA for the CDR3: TGCGCCAGCAGCTTGGAAGGGAGAGGTGAAAAACTGTTTTTT.

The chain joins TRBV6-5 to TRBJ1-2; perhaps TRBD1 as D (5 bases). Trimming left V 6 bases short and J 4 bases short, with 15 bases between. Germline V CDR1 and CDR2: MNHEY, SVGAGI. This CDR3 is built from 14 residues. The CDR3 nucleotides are TGTGCCAGCAGCCTACGCAGGGATCTCTATGGCTACACCTTC. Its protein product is CASSLRRDLYGYTF.

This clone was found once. CDR3 nucleotides: TGTGCCAGCAGTTACGACTCCGGGACAGGGGTTTGGGAGCAGTACTTC. Translated: CASSYDSGTGVWEQYF. The rearrangement uses TRBV6-2 or TRBV6-3 and TRBJ2-7, with 10 positions matching TRBD1. V gave up 2 bases and J gave up 7 bases; unmatched junction bases: 11. The CDR3 has 16 residues. The germline CDR1 and CDR2 sequences are MNHEY and SVGEGT.

CDR3 nucleotides: TGCGCCAGCAGCCCCCGGGACAGGGAAACTGAAGCTTTCTTT. Translation gives CASSPRDRETEAFF. The rearrangement links TRBV5-1 to TRBJ1-1, with 9 bases identical to TRBD1. The trim removed 4 bases at V and 5 bases at J, leaving 6 bases unmatched. The CDR3 sequence is 14 residues long. CDR1 and CDR2 (germline): SGHRS, YFSETQ.

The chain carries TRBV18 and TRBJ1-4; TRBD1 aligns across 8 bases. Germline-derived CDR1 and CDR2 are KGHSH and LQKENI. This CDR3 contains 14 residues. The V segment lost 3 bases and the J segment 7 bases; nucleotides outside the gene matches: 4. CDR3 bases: TGTGCCAGCTCACCTTCCGGACAGGGTGAAAAACTGTTTTTT. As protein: CASSPSGQGEKLFF.

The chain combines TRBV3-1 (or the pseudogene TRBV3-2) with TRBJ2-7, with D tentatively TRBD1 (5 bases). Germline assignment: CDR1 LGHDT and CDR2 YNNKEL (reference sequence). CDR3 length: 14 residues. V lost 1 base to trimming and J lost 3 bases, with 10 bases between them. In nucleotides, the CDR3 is TGTGCCAGCAGCCAAGTTCCAGGGATCTACGAGCAGTACTTC. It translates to CASSQVPGIYEQYF.

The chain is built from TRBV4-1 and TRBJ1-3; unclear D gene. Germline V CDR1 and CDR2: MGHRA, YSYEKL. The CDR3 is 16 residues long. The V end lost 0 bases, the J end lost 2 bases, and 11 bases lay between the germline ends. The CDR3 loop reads CASSQDRGTPGNTIYF. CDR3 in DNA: TGCGCCAGCAGCCAAGATCGAGGTACTCCTGGAAACACCATATATTTT.

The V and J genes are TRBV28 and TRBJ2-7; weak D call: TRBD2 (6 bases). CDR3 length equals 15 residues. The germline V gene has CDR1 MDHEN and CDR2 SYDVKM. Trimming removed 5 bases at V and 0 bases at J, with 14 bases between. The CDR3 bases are TGTGCCAGCAGTCTAGGGCGGGGCAACTCCTACGAGCAGTACTTC. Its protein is CASSLGRGNSYEQYF.

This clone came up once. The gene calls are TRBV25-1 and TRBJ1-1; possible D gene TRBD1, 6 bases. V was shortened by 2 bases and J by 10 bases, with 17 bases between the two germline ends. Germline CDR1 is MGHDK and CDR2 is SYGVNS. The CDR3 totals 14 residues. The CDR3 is CASSEPHRARGAFF. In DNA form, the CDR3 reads TGTGCCAGCAGTGAACCCCACAGGGCCCGAGGAGCTTTCTTT.

The CDR3 loop reads CASSSPGSGTGQPQHF. Written as DNA, the CDR3 is TGTGCCAGCAGTTCCCCGGGCAGTGGAACAGGTCAGCCCCAGCATTTT. J is TRBJ1-5 and V is TRBV6-2 or TRBV6-3, with D maybe TRBD1 (5 bases). Germline lookup yields CDR1 MNHEY and CDR2 SVGEGT. V was pared by 4 bases and J by 6 bases, with 19 bases between. This CDR3 contains 16 residues.

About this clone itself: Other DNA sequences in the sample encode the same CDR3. The DNA for the CDR3 is TGTGCCAGCAGAGGACAGGGAGGAGGCACTGAAGCTTTCTTT. Translation: CASRGQGGGTEAFF. The chain has TRBV6-5 and TRBJ1-1; TRBD1 matches 8 bases. Germline V gene lookup returns CDR1 MNHEY and CDR2 SVGAGI. V shed 6 bases and J 4 bases; nucleotides not matched to a gene: 7. The CDR3 is 14 amino acids.

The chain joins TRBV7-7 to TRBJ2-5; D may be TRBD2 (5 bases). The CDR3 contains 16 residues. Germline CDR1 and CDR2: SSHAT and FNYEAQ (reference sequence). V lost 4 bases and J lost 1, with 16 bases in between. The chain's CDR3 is CASSSTRALGQETQYF. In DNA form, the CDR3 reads TGTGCCAGCAGCTCCACGAGGGCATTGGGCCAAGAGACCCAGTACTTC. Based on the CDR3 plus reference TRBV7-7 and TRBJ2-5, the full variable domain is GAGVSQSPRYKVTKRGQDVTLRCDPISSHATLYWYQQALGQGPEFLTYFNYEAQPDKSGLPSDRFSAERPEGSISTLTIQRTEQRDSAMYRCASSSTRALGQETQYFGPGTRLLVL.

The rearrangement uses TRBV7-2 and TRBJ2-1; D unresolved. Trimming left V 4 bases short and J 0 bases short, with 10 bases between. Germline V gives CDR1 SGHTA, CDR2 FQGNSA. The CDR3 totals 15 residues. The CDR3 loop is CASSSQFGSYNEQFF. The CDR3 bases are TGTGCCAGCAGCTCACAGTTTGGCTCCTACAATGAGCAGTTCTTC.

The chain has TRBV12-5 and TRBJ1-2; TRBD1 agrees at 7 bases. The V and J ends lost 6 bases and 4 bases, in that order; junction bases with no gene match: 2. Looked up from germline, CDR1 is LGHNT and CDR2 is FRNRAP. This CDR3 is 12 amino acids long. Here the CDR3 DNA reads TGTGCTAGTGGACAGGGGCCCTATGGCTACACCTTC. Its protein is CASGQGPYGYTF.

The CDR3 DNA sequence: TGTGCCAGCAGTTTGTCAGGGGGCCAGGAGACCCAGTACTTC. This codes for CASSLSGGQETQYF. The chain employs TRBV6-2 or TRBV6-3 and TRBJ2-5; 8 bases agree with TRBD1. The germline CDR1 and CDR2 sequences are MNHEY and SVGEGT. The CDR3 runs to 14 residues. V lost 4 bases, J lost 5 bases, and 6 bases stayed unmatched.

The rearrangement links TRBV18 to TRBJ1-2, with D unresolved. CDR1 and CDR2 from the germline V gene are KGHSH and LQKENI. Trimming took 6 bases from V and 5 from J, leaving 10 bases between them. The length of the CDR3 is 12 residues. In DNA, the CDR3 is TGTGCCAGCTCCGAAGCGGAATATGGCTACACCTTC. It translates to CASSEAEYGYTF.

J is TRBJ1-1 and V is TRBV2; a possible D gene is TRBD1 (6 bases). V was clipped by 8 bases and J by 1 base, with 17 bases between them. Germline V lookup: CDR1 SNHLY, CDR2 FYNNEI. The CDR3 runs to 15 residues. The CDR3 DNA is TGTGCCAGCCATGGGGTGAGGGGGTGGAACACTGAAGCTTTCTTT. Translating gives CASHGVRGWNTEAFF.

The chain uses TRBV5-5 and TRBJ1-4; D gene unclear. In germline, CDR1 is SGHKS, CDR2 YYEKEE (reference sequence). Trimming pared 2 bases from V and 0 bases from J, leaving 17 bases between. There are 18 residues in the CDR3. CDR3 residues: CASSFRSQAISTNEKLFF. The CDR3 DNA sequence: TGTGCCAGCAGCTTTCGTTCTCAGGCCATCTCAACTAATGAAAAACTGTTTTTT.

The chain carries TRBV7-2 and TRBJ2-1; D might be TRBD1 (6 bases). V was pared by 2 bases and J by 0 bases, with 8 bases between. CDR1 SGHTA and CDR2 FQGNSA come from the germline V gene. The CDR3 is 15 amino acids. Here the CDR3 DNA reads TGTGCCAGCAGCTTAACCAGGGGCTCCTACAATGAGCAGTTCTTC. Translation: CASSLTRGSYNEQFF. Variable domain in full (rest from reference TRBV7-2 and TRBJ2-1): GAGVSQSPSNKVTEKGKDVELRCDPISGHTALYWYRQSLGQGLEFLIYFQGNSAPDKSGLPSDRFSAERTGGSVSTLTIQRTQQEDSAVYLCASSLTRGSYNEQFFGPGTRLTVL.

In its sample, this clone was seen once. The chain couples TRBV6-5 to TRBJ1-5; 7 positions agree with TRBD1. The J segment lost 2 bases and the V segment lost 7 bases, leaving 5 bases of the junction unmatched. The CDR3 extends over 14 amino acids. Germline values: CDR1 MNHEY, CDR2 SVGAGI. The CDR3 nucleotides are TGTGCCAGCATGACAGGGTGGGGCAATCAGCCCCAGCATTTT. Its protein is CASMTGWGNQPQHF.

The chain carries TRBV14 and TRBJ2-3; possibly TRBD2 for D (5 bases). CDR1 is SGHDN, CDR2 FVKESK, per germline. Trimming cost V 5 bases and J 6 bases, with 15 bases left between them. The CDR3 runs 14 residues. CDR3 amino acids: CASSLTGVLDTQYF. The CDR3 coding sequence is TGTGCCAGCAGCTTGACCGGGGTTTTGGATACGCAGTATTTT.